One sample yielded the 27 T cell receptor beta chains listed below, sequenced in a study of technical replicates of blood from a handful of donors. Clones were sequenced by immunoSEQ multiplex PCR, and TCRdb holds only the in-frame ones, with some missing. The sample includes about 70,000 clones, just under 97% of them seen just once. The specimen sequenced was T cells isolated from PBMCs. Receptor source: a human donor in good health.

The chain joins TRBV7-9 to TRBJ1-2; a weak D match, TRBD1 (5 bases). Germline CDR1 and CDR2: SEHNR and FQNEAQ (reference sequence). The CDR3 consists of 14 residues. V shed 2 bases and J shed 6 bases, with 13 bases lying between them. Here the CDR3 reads CASSLIGVFDGYTF. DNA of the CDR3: TGTGCCAGCAGCTTAATAGGGGTGTTTGATGGCTACACCTTC.

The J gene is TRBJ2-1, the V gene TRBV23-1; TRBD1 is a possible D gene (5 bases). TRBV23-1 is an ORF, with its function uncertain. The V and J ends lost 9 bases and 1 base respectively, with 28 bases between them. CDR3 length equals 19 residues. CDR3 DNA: TGCGCCAGTAAAAGGATAACAGGCCACCTTACCCCTTCCTACAATGAGCAGTTCTTC. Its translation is CASKRITGHLTPSYNEQFF.

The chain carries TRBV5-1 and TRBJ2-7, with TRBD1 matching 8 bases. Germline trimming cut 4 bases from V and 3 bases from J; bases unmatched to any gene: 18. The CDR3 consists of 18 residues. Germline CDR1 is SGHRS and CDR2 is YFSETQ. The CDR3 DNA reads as TGCGCCAGCAGCGTGGACCGCCAATTGGACAGGGTACGCTACGAGCAGTACTTC. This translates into CASSVDRQLDRVRYEQYF. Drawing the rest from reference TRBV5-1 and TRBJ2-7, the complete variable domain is KAGVTQTPRYLIKTRGQQVTLSCSPISGHRSVSWYQQTPGQGLQFLFEYFSETQRNKGNFPGRFSGRQFSNSRSEMNVSTLELGDSALYLCASSVDRQLDRVRYEQYFGPGTRLTVT.

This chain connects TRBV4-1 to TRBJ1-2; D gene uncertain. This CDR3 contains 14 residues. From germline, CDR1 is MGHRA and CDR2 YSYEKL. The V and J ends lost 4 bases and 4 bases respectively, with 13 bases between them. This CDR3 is CASSLVEQLYGYTF. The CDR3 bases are TGCGCCAGCAGCCTGGTAGAACAGCTCTATGGCTACACCTTC.

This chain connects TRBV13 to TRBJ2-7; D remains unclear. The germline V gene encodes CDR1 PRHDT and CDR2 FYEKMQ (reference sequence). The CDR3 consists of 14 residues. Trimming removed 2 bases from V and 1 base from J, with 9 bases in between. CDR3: CASSLRSESYEQYF. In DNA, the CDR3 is TGTGCCAGCAGCTTACGGAGCGAGTCCTACGAGCAGTACTTC.

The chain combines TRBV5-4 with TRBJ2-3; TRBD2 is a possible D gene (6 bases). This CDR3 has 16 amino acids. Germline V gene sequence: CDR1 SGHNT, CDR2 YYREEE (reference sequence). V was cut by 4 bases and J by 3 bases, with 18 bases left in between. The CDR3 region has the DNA TGTGCCAGCAGCCTTGATTCGGGAGTGGAGACAGATACGCAGTATTTT. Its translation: CASSLDSGVETDTQYF.

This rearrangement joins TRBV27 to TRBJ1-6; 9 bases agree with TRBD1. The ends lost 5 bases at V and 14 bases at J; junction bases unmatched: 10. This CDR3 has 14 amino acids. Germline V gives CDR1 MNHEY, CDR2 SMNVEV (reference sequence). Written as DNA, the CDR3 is TGTGCCAGCAGTCTCCGGGACAGGGTATCGGCCCTCCACTTT. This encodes CASSLRDRVSALHF.

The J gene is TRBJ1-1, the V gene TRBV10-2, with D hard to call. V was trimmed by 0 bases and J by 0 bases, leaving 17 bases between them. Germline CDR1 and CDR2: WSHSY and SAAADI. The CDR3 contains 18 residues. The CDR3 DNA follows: TGCGCCAGCAGTGAGTCCAATATGGGCCTAATTATGAACACTGAAGCTTTCTTT. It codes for CASSESNMGLIMNTEAFF.

DNA of the CDR3: TGCAGTGCCATCTACAATGAGCAGTTCTTC. It specifies CSAIYNEQFF. This chain links TRBV20-1 with TRBJ2-1; D is uncertain. The CDR3 covers 10 residues. Trimming left V 6 bases short and J 3 bases short, with 3 bases between. Germline V CDR1 and CDR2: DFQATT, SNEGSKA (reference sequence).

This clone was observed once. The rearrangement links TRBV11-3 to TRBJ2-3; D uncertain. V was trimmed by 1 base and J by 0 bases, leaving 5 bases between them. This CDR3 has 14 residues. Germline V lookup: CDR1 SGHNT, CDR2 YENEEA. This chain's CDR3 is CASSLGRSTDTQYF. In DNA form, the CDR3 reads TGTGCCAGCAGCTTAGGCAGGAGCACAGATACGCAGTATTTT.

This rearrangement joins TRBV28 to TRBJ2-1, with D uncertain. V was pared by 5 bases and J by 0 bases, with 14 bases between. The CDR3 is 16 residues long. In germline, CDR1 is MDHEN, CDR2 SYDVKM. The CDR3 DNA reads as TGTGCCAGCAGTCCTCCGCCGACTTACTCCTACAATGAGCAGTTCTTC. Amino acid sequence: CASSPPPTYSYNEQFF.

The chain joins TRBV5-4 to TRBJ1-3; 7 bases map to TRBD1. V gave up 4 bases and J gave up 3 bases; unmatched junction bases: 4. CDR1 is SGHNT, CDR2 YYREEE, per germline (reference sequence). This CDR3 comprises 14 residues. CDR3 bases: TGTGCCAGCAGCACCACAGGGGTTGGAAACACCATATATTTT. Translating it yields CASSTTGVGNTIYF.

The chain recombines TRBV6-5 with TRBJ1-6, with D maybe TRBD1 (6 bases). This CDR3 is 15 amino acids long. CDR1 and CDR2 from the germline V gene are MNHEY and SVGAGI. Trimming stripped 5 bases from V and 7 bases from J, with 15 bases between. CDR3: CASSRKTGENSPLHF. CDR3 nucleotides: TGTGCCAGCAGTCGCAAGACAGGAGAAAATTCACCCCTCCACTTT.

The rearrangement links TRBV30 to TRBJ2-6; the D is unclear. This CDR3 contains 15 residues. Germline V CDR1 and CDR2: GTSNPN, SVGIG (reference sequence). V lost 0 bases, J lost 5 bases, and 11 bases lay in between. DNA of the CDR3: TGTGCCTGGAGTGTACCCCCTATCAGGGCCAACGTCCTGACTTTC. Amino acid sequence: CAWSVPPIRANVLTF.

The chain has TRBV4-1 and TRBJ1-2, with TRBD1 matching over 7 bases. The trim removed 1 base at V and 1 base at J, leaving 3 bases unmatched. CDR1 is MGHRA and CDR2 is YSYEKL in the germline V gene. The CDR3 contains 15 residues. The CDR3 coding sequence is TGCGCCAGCAGCCAAGGGGACAGTAGTAACTATGGCTACACCTTC. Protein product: CASSQGDSSNYGYTF.

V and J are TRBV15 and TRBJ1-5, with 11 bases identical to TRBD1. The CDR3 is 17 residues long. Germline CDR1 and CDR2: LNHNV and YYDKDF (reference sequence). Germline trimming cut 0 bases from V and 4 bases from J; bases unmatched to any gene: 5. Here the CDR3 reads CATSRDAGTGGNQPQHF. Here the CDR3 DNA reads TGTGCCACCAGCAGAGACGCCGGGACAGGGGGGAATCAGCCCCAGCATTTT.

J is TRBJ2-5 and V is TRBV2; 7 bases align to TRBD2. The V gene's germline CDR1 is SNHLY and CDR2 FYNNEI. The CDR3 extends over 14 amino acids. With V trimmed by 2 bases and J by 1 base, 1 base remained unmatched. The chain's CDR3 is CASSERTSQETQYF. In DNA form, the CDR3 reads TGTGCCAGCAGTGAAAGGACTAGCCAAGAGACCCAGTACTTC.

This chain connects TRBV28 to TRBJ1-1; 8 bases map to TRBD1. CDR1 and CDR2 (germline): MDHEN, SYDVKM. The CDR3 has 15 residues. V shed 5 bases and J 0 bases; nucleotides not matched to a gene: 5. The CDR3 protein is CASSAWTGMNTEAFF. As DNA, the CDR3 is TGTGCCAGCAGTGCGTGGACAGGGATGAACACTGAAGCTTTCTTT.

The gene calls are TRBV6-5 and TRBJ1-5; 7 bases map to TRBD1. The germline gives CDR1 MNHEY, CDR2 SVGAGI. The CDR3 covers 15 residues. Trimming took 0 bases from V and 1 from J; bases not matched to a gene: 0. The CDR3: CASSYSGQSNQPQHF. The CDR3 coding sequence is TGTGCCAGCAGTTACTCGGGACAGAGCAATCAGCCCCAGCATTTT.

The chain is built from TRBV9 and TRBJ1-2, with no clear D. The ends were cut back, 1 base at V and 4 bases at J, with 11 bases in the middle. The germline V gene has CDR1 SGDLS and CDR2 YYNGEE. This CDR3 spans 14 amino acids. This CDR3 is CASSVNEGVYGYTF. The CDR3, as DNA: TGTGCCAGCAGCGTAAATGAGGGTGTCTATGGCTACACCTTC.

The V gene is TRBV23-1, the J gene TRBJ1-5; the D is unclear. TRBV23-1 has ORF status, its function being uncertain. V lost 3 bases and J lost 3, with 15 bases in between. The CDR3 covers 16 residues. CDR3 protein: CASSHPGPYPNQPQHF. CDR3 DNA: TGCGCCAGCAGTCATCCTGGGCCGTATCCCAATCAGCCCCAGCATTTT.

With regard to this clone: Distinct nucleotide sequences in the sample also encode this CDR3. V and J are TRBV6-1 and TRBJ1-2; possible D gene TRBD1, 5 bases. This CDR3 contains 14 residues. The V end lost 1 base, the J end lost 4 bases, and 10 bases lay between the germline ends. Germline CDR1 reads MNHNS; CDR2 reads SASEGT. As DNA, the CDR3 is TGTGCCAGCAGTGAAGTCGGGGGATTCTATGGCTACACCTTC. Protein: CASSEVGGFYGYTF.

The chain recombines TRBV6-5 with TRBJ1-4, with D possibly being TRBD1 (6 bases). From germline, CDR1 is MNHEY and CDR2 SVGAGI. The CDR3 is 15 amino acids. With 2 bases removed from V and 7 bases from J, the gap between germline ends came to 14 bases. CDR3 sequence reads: CASSYQGFRGEKLFF. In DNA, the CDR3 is TGTGCCAGCAGTTACCAAGGGTTCAGGGGTGAAAAACTGTTTTTT.

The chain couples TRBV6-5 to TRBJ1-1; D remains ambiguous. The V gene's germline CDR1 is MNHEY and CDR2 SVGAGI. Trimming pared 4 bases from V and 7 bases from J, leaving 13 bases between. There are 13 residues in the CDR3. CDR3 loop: CASSLAQAGEAFF. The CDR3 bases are TGTGCCAGCAGTTTGGCTCAGGCCGGTGAAGCTTTCTTT.

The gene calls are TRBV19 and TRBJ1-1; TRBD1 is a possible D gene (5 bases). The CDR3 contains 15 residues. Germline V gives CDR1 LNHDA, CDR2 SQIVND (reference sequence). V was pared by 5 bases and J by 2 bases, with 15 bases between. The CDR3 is CASSDPVTVNTEAFF. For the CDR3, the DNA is TGTGCCAGTAGTGATCCGGTGACAGTAAACACTGAAGCTTTCTTT.

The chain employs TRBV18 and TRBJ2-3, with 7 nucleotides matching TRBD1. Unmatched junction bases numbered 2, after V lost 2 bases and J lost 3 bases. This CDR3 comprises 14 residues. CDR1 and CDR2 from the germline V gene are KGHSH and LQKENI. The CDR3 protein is CASSPDRVTDTQYF. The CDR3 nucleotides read TGTGCCAGCTCACCAGACAGGGTTACAGATACGCAGTATTTT.

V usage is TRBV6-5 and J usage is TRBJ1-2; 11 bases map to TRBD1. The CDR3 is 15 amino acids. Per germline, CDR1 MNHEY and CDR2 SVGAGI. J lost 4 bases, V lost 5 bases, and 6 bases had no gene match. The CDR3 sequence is CASSAWTGGIYGYTF. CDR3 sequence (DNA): TGTGCCAGCAGTGCCTGGACAGGGGGCATCTATGGCTACACCTTC.